The present entry profiles one TCR beta chain with its context. The protocol was immunoSEQ multiplex PCR, while the TCRdb copy is restricted to in-frame clones and leaves out a portion. In the table there are more than 200,000 clones, around 84% of which are singletons. This entry belongs to a study of blood T cell repertoires in COVID-19. Whole-study context: From T cells, B-cell-depleted T cells, or PBMCs came the material, which was cDNA or gDNA.

J lost 4 bases, V lost 2 bases, and 4 bases had no gene match. This CDR3 region has 15 residues. CDR1 is SGHRS and CDR2 is YFSETQ in the germline V gene. This rearrangement joins TRBV5-1 to TRBJ2-1, with 9 bases fitting TRBD1. Sequenced input: peripheral blood. This TCR was sampled from a man aged 60-69 years with acute or convalescent COVID-19. The CDR3 region has the DNA TGCGCCAGCAGCTTAGGGACAGGGACTTACAATGAGCAGTTCTTC. It translates to CASSLGTGTYNEQFF. Filled out from reference TRBV5-1 and TRBJ2-1, the complete variable domain reads KAGVTQTPRYLIKTRGQQVTLSCSPISGHRSVSWYQQTPGQGLQFLFEYFSETQRNKGNFPGRFSGRQFSNSRSEMNVSTLELGDSALYLCASSLGTGTYNEQFFGPGTRLTVL.